The TCR beta chain described here comes from a study of T cells after yellow fever vaccination. General study findings and limits: Weaker in magnitude, the secondary response showed a faster peak on day 5 versus 15. Bulk-population clonotypes that are abundant could appear as contaminants in FACS-sorted repertoires.

V lost 3 bases to trimming and J lost 4 bases; unmatched junction nucleotides: 5. The germline gives CDR1 SQVTM, CDR2 ANQGSEA. CDR3 length: 15 residues. As concerns this clonotype: Its antigen is unknown.

One entry per CDR3 protein, called by TCRdb with MiXCR from the 5' RACE reads. The sample lists some 390,000 distinct CDR3 sequences, roughly 6.1% occurring once. Specimen: PBMCs, collected 5 days after the yellow fever booster vaccination. This TCR derives from a man in his thirties or forties who received the YFV17D yellow fever vaccine. V and J are TRBV29-1 and TRBJ2-2; 10 bases map to TRBD1. This CDR3 reads CSVETGQGVTGELFF. The CDR3 region has the DNA TGCAGCGTTGAGACAGGACAGGGGGTCACCGGGGAGCTGTTTTTT.